This is a list of T cell receptor beta chains from one sample in a study of T cells in Graves' hyperthyroidism and ophthalmopathy. TCRdb fed the multiplex PCR reads into MiXCR, producing one record per CDR3 protein. The table shows roughly 720,000 distinct CDR3 sequences, with 15% to 20% occurring only once. Input material: blood. These receptors all stem from a man aged 50-59 years with Graves' hyperthyroidism. Each CDR3 is given with its conserved first and last residue. The D gene is left open where the match is weak. Only part of the rows carry a size: once, few, many, or a class if the clone is expanded.

j_call: TRBJ2-6
clone_size: few
cdr3_length: 16
v_call: TRBV29-1
d_call: -
cdr3_nt: TGCAGCGTTGACCTGGGGCAAATCTCTGGGGCCAACGTCCTGACTTTC
cdr3_aa: CSVDLGQISGANVLTF

j_call: TRBJ1-2
clone_size: few
cdr3_length: 15
v_call: TRBV7-9
d_call: TRBD1
cdr3_nt: TGTGCCAGCAGCTTAGTGAACAGGGGGCTTCATGGCTACACCTTC
cdr3_aa: CASSLVNRGLHGYTF

j_call: TRBJ2-7
clone_size: few
cdr3_length: 14
v_call: TRBV28
d_call: -
cdr3_nt: TGTGCCAGCAGTTTAACAGGGGAGGGATACGAGCAGTACTTC
cdr3_aa: CASSLTGEGYEQYF

j_call: TRBJ2-7
clone_size: many
cdr3_length: 14
v_call: TRBV20-1
d_call: -
cdr3_nt: TGCAGTGCTAGAAGTCGGACACAGGCCTACGAGCAGTACTTC
cdr3_aa: CSARSRTQAYEQYF

j_call: TRBJ2-5
clone_size: few
cdr3_length: 13
v_call: TRBV6-1
d_call: -
cdr3_nt: TGTGCCAGCAGTCATATCCTTATAGAGACCCAGTACTTC
cdr3_aa: CASSHILIETQYF

j_call: TRBJ1-2
clone_size: many
cdr3_length: 12
v_call: TRBV3-1
d_call: TRBD1
cdr3_nt: TGTGCCAGCAGCCAGGACAGGGGCGGCTACACCTTC
cdr3_aa: CASSQDRGGYTF

j_call: TRBJ2-7
clone_size: many
cdr3_length: 14
v_call: TRBV5-1
d_call: TRBD1
cdr3_nt: TGCGCCAGCAGCCCCAGACAGGGCCAATACGAGCAGTACTTC
cdr3_aa: CASSPRQGQYEQYF

j_call: TRBJ2-7
clone_size: many
cdr3_length: 13
v_call: TRBV15
d_call: -
cdr3_nt: TGTGCCACCAGCAACAGTTGGCGTCTCGAGCAGTACTTC
cdr3_aa: CATSNSWRLEQYF

j_call: TRBJ2-5
clone_size: many
cdr3_length: 14
v_call: TRBV6-1
d_call: -
cdr3_nt: TGTGCCAGCAGCCCCAGCAGTGGCGGAGAGACCCAGTACTTC
cdr3_aa: CASSPSSGGETQYF

j_call: TRBJ2-7
clone_size: few
cdr3_length: 14
v_call: TRBV6-2/TRBV6-3
d_call: TRBD2
cdr3_nt: TGTGCCAGCAGTCTATCTAGCGGGAGGGCCGAGCAGTACTTC
cdr3_aa: CASSLSSGRAEQYF

j_call: TRBJ2-1
clone_size: -
cdr3_length: 15
v_call: TRBV4-3
d_call: -
cdr3_nt: TGCGCCAGCAGCCAAGATCGTCTAGCTCGCAATGAGCAGTTCTTC
cdr3_aa: CASSQDRLARNEQFF

j_call: TRBJ2-1
clone_size: -
cdr3_length: 20
v_call: TRBV19
d_call: TRBD2
cdr3_nt: TGTGCCACCACCTTTTCGGGACTAGCGGGAGGGGCGAGCTCCTACAATGAGCAGTTCTTC
cdr3_aa: CATTFSGLAGGASSYNEQFF

j_call: TRBJ2-2
clone_size: many
cdr3_length: 15
v_call: TRBV12-3/TRBV12-4
d_call: -
cdr3_nt: TGTGCCAGCAGTTTAGCGGGAGGCTTCACCGGGGAGCTGTTTTTT
cdr3_aa: CASSLAGGFTGELFF

j_call: TRBJ2-1
clone_size: few
cdr3_length: 15
v_call: TRBV18
d_call: TRBD2
cdr3_nt: TGTGCCAGCCAGCCCCTAGCGGGAGAGGTTGGTGAGCAGTTCTTC
cdr3_aa: CASQPLAGEVGEQFF

j_call: TRBJ2-7
clone_size: few
cdr3_length: 15
v_call: TRBV13
d_call: -
cdr3_nt: TGTGCCAGCAGCTCGGGGGACTCGCGAGGCTACGAGCAGTACTTC
cdr3_aa: CASSSGDSRGYEQYF

j_call: TRBJ2-6
clone_size: many
cdr3_length: 15
v_call: TRBV7-3
d_call: -
cdr3_nt: TGTGCCAGCAGCTTACGATCAGCTGGGGCCAACGTCCTGACTTTC
cdr3_aa: CASSLRSAGANVLTF

j_call: TRBJ2-2
clone_size: many
cdr3_length: 15
v_call: TRBV9
d_call: -
cdr3_nt: TGTGCCAGCAGCCCGCGGGACACTTACACCGGGGAGCTGTTTTTT
cdr3_aa: CASSPRDTYTGELFF

j_call: TRBJ2-7
clone_size: few
cdr3_length: 12
v_call: TRBV2
d_call: -
cdr3_nt: TGTGCCAGCTGTTATACCGGCTACGAGCAGTACTTC
cdr3_aa: CASCYTGYEQYF

j_call: TRBJ1-2
clone_size: many
cdr3_length: 17
v_call: TRBV6-1
d_call: TRBD1
cdr3_nt: TGTGCCAGCCTCCATTACGGCAGGGGGCTAGGCAACTATGGCTACACCTTC
cdr3_aa: CASLHYGRGLGNYGYTF

j_call: TRBJ2-2
clone_size: many
cdr3_length: 12
v_call: TRBV30
d_call: -
cdr3_nt: TGTGCCTGGAACAAGAACACCGGGGAGCTGTTTTTT
cdr3_aa: CAWNKNTGELFF

j_call: TRBJ2-3
clone_size: many
cdr3_length: 12
v_call: TRBV12-3/TRBV12-4
d_call: -
cdr3_nt: TGTGCCAGCCGGGTCACAGCAGATACGCAGTATTTT
cdr3_aa: CASRVTADTQYF

j_call: TRBJ2-7
clone_size: few
cdr3_length: 14
v_call: TRBV5-1
d_call: -
cdr3_nt: TGCGCCAGCGGCCGAGGGGTTCCGACCTACGAGCAGTACTTC
cdr3_aa: CASGRGVPTYEQYF

j_call: TRBJ2-2
clone_size: many
cdr3_length: 14
v_call: TRBV11-2
d_call: -
cdr3_nt: TGTGCCAGCAGCTTAGGCAGGGGCCACGGGGAGCTGTTTTTT
cdr3_aa: CASSLGRGHGELFF

j_call: TRBJ2-3
clone_size: many
cdr3_length: 14
v_call: TRBV27
d_call: -
cdr3_nt: TGTGCCAGCAGTTCACTTTCTAGCACAGATACGCAGTATTTT
cdr3_aa: CASSSLSSTDTQYF

j_call: TRBJ2-1
clone_size: many
cdr3_length: 16
v_call: TRBV20-1
d_call: TRBD2
cdr3_nt: TGCAGTGCACCGAAGTCGCCGGGACTAGCGGGAGTCGAGCAGTTCTTC
cdr3_aa: CSAPKSPGLAGVEQFF

j_call: TRBJ2-1
clone_size: -
cdr3_length: 19
v_call: TRBV9
d_call: -
cdr3_nt: TGTGCCAGCAGCAATCCGTCGAACCAAGGGCCCCGCAAGGACAATGAGCAGTTCTTC
cdr3_aa: CASSNPSNQGPRKDNEQFF

j_call: TRBJ2-2
clone_size: -
cdr3_length: 16
v_call: TRBV4-2
d_call: TRBD1
cdr3_nt: TGTGCCAGCAGCCGAAACAGGGGGACGGGCACCGGGGAGCTGTTTTTT
cdr3_aa: CASSRNRGTGTGELFF

j_call: TRBJ2-3
clone_size: many
cdr3_length: 13
v_call: TRBV29-1
d_call: -
cdr3_nt: TGCAGCGTTGAAGCAGGATTCACAGATACGCAGTATTTT
cdr3_aa: CSVEAGFTDTQYF

j_call: TRBJ2-7
clone_size: few
cdr3_length: 14
v_call: TRBV28
d_call: TRBD1
cdr3_nt: TGTGCCAGTATTCCCGGGACAGGGAATTACGAGCAGTACTTC
cdr3_aa: CASIPGTGNYEQYF

j_call: TRBJ2-7
clone_size: -
cdr3_length: 14
v_call: TRBV20-1
d_call: -
cdr3_nt: TGCAGTGCACGAATCCCGCGGGAAGGTTACGAGCAGTACTTC
cdr3_aa: CSARIPREGYEQYF

j_call: TRBJ2-7
clone_size: many
cdr3_length: 12
v_call: TRBV20-1
d_call: TRBD2
cdr3_nt: TGCAGTGCTAAAGCGGGAGTAGTAGAGCAGTACTTC
cdr3_aa: CSAKAGVVEQYF

j_call: TRBJ2-4
clone_size: few
cdr3_length: 13
v_call: TRBV6-2/TRBV6-3
d_call: -
cdr3_nt: TGTGCCAGCAGTTACCGACAGAAAAACATTCAGTACTTC
cdr3_aa: CASSYRQKNIQYF

j_call: TRBJ2-3
clone_size: many
cdr3_length: 13
v_call: TRBV9
d_call: -
cdr3_nt: TGTGCCAGCAGCGTAGGGGGAGGAGATACGCAGTATTTT
cdr3_aa: CASSVGGGDTQYF

j_call: TRBJ2-7
clone_size: few
cdr3_length: 14
v_call: TRBV9
d_call: -
cdr3_nt: TGTGCCAGCAGTTCTCAGTGGGGGTCCTACGAGCAGTACTTC
cdr3_aa: CASSSQWGSYEQYF